Below are 4 T cell receptor beta chains sequenced from a single sample in a study of T cells in Graves' hyperthyroidism and ophthalmopathy. TCR beta CDR3 regions were amplified from RNA transcripts. The primer set for the first-round RT-PCR of the TCR CDR3 was HTBI. TCRdb fed the multiplex PCR reads into MiXCR, producing one record per CDR3 protein. The sample carries under 350,000 distinct CDR3 sequences, over 15% recorded once. The sample consisted of blood. The receptor set was obtained from a woman aged 55-70 years with Graves' ophthalmopathy.

This clonotype has at least ten counts. The gene calls are TRBV7-2 and TRBJ1-2; 7 nucleotides agree with TRBD1. In germline, CDR1 is SGHTA, CDR2 FQGNSA. V was clipped by 5 bases and J by 5 bases; unmatched bases: 11. The CDR3 sequence is 15 residues long. Here the CDR3 reads CASSEGPGTVYGYTF. The CDR3 DNA sequence: TGTGCCAGCAGCGAGGGACCCGGGACAGTTTATGGCTACACCTTC. The full variable domain, with the rest looked up from reference TRBV7-2 and TRBJ1-2, is GAGVSQSPSNKVTEKGKDVELRCDPISGHTALYWYRQSLGQGLEFLIYFQGNSAPDKSGLPSDRFSAERTGGSVSTLTIQRTQQEDSAVYLCASSEGPGTVYGYTFGSGTRLTVV.

This clonotype was seen repeatedly, ten times or more. This sequence joins TRBV9 and TRBJ1-2; D gene uncertain. The CDR3 sequence is 15 residues long. The V end was cut by 3 bases, the J end by 5 bases, with 17 bases between. In germline, CDR1 is SGDLS, CDR2 YYNGEE. CDR3 DNA: TGTGCCAGCAGCGAGACCCTCGAAGGATCATATGGCTACACCTTC. Encoded protein: CASSETLEGSYGYTF.

The V call is TRBV11-2, the J call TRBJ1-5; a weak D match, TRBD1 (5 bases). V was cut by 5 bases and J by 2 bases, with 16 bases left in between. The CDR3 totals 16 residues. Germline assignment: CDR1 SGHAT and CDR2 FQNNGV. The CDR3 protein is CASSPGPEGGNQPQHF. The CDR3 bases are TGTGCCAGCAGCCCAGGGCCTGAGGGAGGCAATCAGCCCCAGCATTTT.

This clonotype has just a few counts. This CDR3 reads CASRKTGVNEQYF. In nucleotides, the CDR3 is TGTGCCAGCAGGAAGACAGGGGTTAACGAGCAGTACTTC. The J gene is TRBJ2-7, the V gene TRBV25-1; 8 positions match TRBD1. Germline CDR1 reads MGHDK; CDR2 reads SYGVNS. This CDR3 spans 13 amino acids. After removal of 6 bases from V and 5 bases from J, the junction contained 6 bases not matched to a gene.